These 21 T cell receptor beta chains came from one sample sequenced in a study of vaccination and CD4 T cells after COVID-19 (dated by TCRdb to about 2022). Receptor amplification or capture employed PCR. The sequencer was an Illumina iSeq 100. TCR sequencing of DNA from cultured CD4+ T cells used the Oncomine TCR Beta short-read assay at the Johns Hopkins FTIC core. The public reads were quality trimmed at Q25 with fastp and then assembled into clones with MiXCR by TCRdb, keeping productive beta chains. Each CDR3 protein gets just one entry, which takes the most common genes and DNA from the rows behind it. The table for this sample lists some 10,000 distinct CDR3 sequences; around 55% of them were counted only once. The top ten clonotypes cover about a sixth of the sample. The treatment or condition label for this specimen denotes: roughly 11-day PBMC culture with coronavirus spike peptide pools or control peptides (ViraFEST assay).

Their antigen targets remain unknown. The sequencing input was CD4+ T cells from blood, cultured in vitro. The receptors were sampled from a human donor who had recovered from COVID-19.

The chain links TRBV27 to TRBJ1-1; D gene ambiguous. Trimming stripped 5 bases from V and 0 bases from J, with 7 bases between. There are 13 residues in the CDR3. From germline, CDR1 is MNHEY and CDR2 SMNVEV (reference sequence). The chain's CDR3 is CASSPYMNTEAFF. The DNA of the CDR3 is TGTGCCAGCAGTCCTTATATGAACACTGAAGCTTTCTTT.

This rearrangement joins TRBV20-1 to TRBJ2-5, with 14 positions matching TRBD2. V dropped 6 bases and J dropped 7; count of bases not matched to a gene: 7. The CDR3 covers 14 residues. Germline V gene sequence: CDR1 DFQATT, CDR2 SNEGSKA (reference sequence). This CDR3 reads CSAGTSGSRGTQYF. In nucleotides, the CDR3 is TGCAGTGCAGGGACTAGCGGGAGCCGGGGGACCCAGTACTTC.

The chain carries TRBV11-3 and TRBJ2-1; D may correspond to TRBD1 or TRBD2 (6 bases each). Trimming stripped 5 bases from V and 8 bases from J, with 7 bases between. The germline CDR1 and CDR2 sequences are SGHNT and YENEEA. CDR3 length: 11 residues. In DNA, the CDR3 is TGTGCCAGCAGCAGGGGGGATGAGCAGTTCTTC. This encodes CASSRGDEQFF.

The chain uses TRBV15 and TRBJ1-1; no definite D call. The germline V and J ends were trimmed by 2 bases and 8 bases, with 12 bases remaining between them. The CDR3 sequence is 13 residues long. Germline V gene data show CDR1 as LNHNV and CDR2 as YYDKDF (reference sequence). The CDR3 DNA follows: TGTGCCACCAGCAGATCCAGGATGGGGGAAGCTTTCTTT. This gives the protein CATSRSRMGEAFF.

V is TRBV5-1 and J is TRBJ1-2, with D tentatively TRBD1 (5 bases). Trimming stripped 5 bases from V and 2 bases from J, with 7 bases between. This CDR3 has 12 residues. Per the germline V gene, CDR1 is SGHRS and CDR2 is YFSETQ. The CDR3 protein is CASRQVNYGYTF. The DNA for the CDR3 is TGCGCCAGCAGACAGGTGAACTATGGCTACACCTTC.

V gene TRBV6-2 or TRBV6-3 combines with J gene TRBJ2-3; 10 nucleotides align to TRBD2. Per germline, CDR1 MNHEY and CDR2 SVGEGT. V shed 6 bases, J shed 0 bases, and the junction held 3 bases outside the gene matches. This CDR3 region has 15 residues. The CDR3 is CASRDSGGSTDTQYF. CDR3 DNA: TGTGCCAGCAGGGATAGCGGGGGGAGCACAGATACGCAGTATTTT.

This clonotype was seen a few times. The gene calls are TRBV7-2 and TRBJ2-7; D gene unclear. The germline V and J ends were trimmed by 5 bases and 4 bases, with 6 bases remaining between them. The CDR3 length is 11 residues. Germline assignment: CDR1 SGHTA and CDR2 FQGNSA. The CDR3 coding sequence is TGTGCCAGCAGCCGTTCTTACGAGCAGTACTTC. Translated: CASSRSYEQYF.

The chain employs TRBV28 and TRBJ2-1, with 8 positions matching TRBD2. Per the germline V gene, CDR1 is MDHEN and CDR2 is SYDVKM. This CDR3 has 16 amino acids. With 6 bases clipped from V and 7 bases from J, the junction kept 14 bases outside the gene matches. CDR3 sequence: CASSSGGSGGLNEQFF. CDR3 DNA sequence: TGTGCCAGCAGCTCGGGGGGGAGCGGGGGTTTAAATGAGCAGTTCTTC.

A remark on this clonotype: Mismatch with germline at one junction end may stem from a read error. The chain employs TRBV6-1 and TRBJ2-1; maybe TRBD1 (5 bases). The CDR3 sequence is 14 residues long. Germline V CDR1 and CDR2: MNHNS, SASEGT. The CDR3 loop is CASSGASRPASPGF. CDR3 nucleotide sequence: TGTGCCAGCAGTGGCGCATCTAGACCCGCGAGCCCAGGGTTC.

This clonotype came up a few times. The V and J genes are TRBV7-2 and TRBJ2-2; D call uncertain. The CDR3 contains 12 residues. V was clipped by 5 bases and J by 4 bases, with 5 bases between them. Germline CDR1 reads SGHTA; CDR2 reads FQGNSA. CDR3 amino acids: CASSDVTGELFF. In nucleotides, the CDR3 is TGTGCCAGCAGCGATGTCACCGGGGAGCTGTTTTTT.

The chain employs TRBV27 and TRBJ2-7; the D call may be TRBD1 or TRBD2 (6 bases each). Trimming cost V 11 bases and J 1 base, with 18 bases left between them. Germline CDR1 is MNHEY and CDR2 is SMNVEV (reference sequence). The CDR3 has 14 residues. The CDR3 DNA sequence: TGTGCCGCCCGAAGGGGGGATCGGTCCTACGAGCAGTACTTC. Its protein is CAARRGDRSYEQYF.

There are a few counts of this clonotype. This chain uses TRBV27 with TRBJ2-2, with 7 positions matching TRBD1. V lost 6 bases, J lost 7 bases, and 5 bases stayed unmatched. The CDR3 is 13 amino acids. The germline V gene has CDR1 MNHEY and CDR2 SMNVEV (reference sequence). The CDR3 coding sequence is TGTGCCAGCAGGGCAGGGGGTAGCGGGGAGCTGTTTTTT. Translation: CASRAGGSGELFF.

The chain has TRBV27 and TRBJ2-5, with 7 positions matching TRBD2. This CDR3 contains 15 residues. CDR1 is MNHEY and CDR2 is SMNVEV in the germline V gene (reference sequence). Trimming took 6 bases from V and 1 from J; bases not matched to a gene: 8. In DNA form, the CDR3 reads TGTGCCAGCAGAGGGTGGGGAGGGACCCAAGAGACCCAGTACTTC. The encoded protein is CASRGWGGTQETQYF.

The chain joins TRBV7-3 to TRBJ2-1; 15 nucleotides agree with TRBD2. V shed 4 bases, J shed 10 bases, and the junction held 8 bases outside the gene matches. Germline CDR1 SGHTA, CDR2 FQGTGA. The CDR3 is 16 amino acids. Here the CDR3 DNA reads TGTGCCAGCAGCTCCCGGACTAGCGGGAGGGCCTGGGAGCAGTTCTTC. Translation gives CASSSRTSGRAWEQFF.

The rearrangement joins TRBV7-2 to TRBJ1-2; D remains ambiguous. Germline values: CDR1 SGHTA, CDR2 FQGNSA. The germline V and J ends were trimmed by 4 bases and 0 bases, with 9 bases remaining between them. This CDR3 contains 14 residues. CDR3 region: CASSSPGPNYGYTF. In DNA form, the CDR3 reads TGTGCCAGCAGCTCCCCGGGCCCTAACTATGGCTACACCTTC.

The J gene is TRBJ1-2, the V gene TRBV12-3 or TRBV12-4, with unresolved D. Trimming shortened V by 6 bases and J by 2 bases, and 16 bases separated the two germline ends. CDR3 length: 15 residues. The CDR3 bases are TGTGCCAGCAGGAAAACCCCGGGTTACAACTATGGCTACACCTTC. It yields the protein CASRKTPGYNYGYTF.

This chain connects TRBV20-1 to TRBJ2-2; D unclear. Germline-derived CDR1 and CDR2 are DFQATT and SNEGSKA (reference sequence). The V gene lost 1 base and the J gene lost 0 bases, with 9 bases spanning the gap. The CDR3 has 15 amino acids. The CDR3 protein is CSARAFGSNTGELFF. DNA of the CDR3: TGCAGTGCTAGAGCTTTTGGCTCGAACACCGGGGAGCTGTTTTTT.

V usage is TRBV2 and J usage is TRBJ1-5, with 10 bases identical to TRBD1. The germline V gene has CDR1 SNHLY and CDR2 FYNNEI. V shed 6 bases, J shed 2 bases, and the junction held 1 base outside the gene matches. CDR3 size: 14 residues. CDR3 nucleotide sequence: TGTGCCAGCAGCGGGACAGGGGGCAATCAGCCCCAGCATTTT. This codes for CASSGTGGNQPQHF.

V gene TRBV27 combines with J gene TRBJ2-2, with 8 bases identical to TRBD2. V gave up 1 base and J gave up 4 bases; unmatched junction bases: 2. This CDR3 is built from 15 residues. Germline CDR1 MNHEY, CDR2 SMNVEV (reference sequence). As DNA, the CDR3 is TGTGCCAGCAGTTTATGGCGGGGGGCCACCGGGGAGCTGTTTTTT. Residues: CASSLWRGATGELFF.

The chain carries TRBV15 and TRBJ2-4; D is undetermined. With 0 bases removed from V and 11 bases from J, the gap between germline ends came to 8 bases. Germline V gene data show CDR1 as LNHNV and CDR2 as YYDKDF (reference sequence). The CDR3 runs to 12 residues. Here the CDR3 DNA reads TGTGCCACCAGCAGAGATCGGGCACTTCAGTACTTC. Protein sequence: CATSRDRALQYF.

The chain uses TRBV20-1 and TRBJ1-2, with D perhaps TRBD1 (6 bases). Germline values: CDR1 DFQATT, CDR2 SNEGSKA (reference sequence). CDR3 length equals 13 residues. The V gene lost 1 base and the J gene lost 2 bases, with 8 bases spanning the gap. The CDR3 protein is CSARGTDNYGYTF. DNA of the CDR3: TGCAGTGCTAGAGGGACAGACAACTATGGCTACACCTTC.